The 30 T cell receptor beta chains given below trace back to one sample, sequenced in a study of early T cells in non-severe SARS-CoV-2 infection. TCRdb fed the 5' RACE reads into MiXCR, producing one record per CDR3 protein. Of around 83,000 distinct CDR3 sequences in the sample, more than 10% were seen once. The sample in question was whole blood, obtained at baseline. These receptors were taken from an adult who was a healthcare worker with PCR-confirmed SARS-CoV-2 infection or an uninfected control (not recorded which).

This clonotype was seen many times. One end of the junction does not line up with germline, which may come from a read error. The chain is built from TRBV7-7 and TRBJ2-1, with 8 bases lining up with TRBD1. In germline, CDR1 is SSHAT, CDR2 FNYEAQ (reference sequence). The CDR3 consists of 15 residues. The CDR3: CASSPGQGNYNEQFF. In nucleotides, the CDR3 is TGTGCTAGCAGCCCTGGACAGGGAAACTACAATGAGCAGTTCTTC.

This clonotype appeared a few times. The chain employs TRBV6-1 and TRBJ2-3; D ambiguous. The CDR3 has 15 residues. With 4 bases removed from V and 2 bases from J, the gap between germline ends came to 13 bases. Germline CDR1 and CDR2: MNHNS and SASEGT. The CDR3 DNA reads TGTGCCAGCAGTGGCCACTCGATTTTCACAGATACGCAGTATTTT. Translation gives CASSGHSIFTDTQYF.

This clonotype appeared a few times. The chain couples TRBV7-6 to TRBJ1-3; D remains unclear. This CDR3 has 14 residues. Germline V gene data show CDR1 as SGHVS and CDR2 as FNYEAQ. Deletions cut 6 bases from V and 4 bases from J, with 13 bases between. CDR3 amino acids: CASSPDWKGNTIYF. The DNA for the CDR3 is TGTGCCAGCAGTCCCGACTGGAAGGGAAACACCATATATTTT.

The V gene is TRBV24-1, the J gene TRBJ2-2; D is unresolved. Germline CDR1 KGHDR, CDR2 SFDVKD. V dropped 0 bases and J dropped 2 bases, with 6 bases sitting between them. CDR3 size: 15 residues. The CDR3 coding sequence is TGTGCCACCAGTGATTTGAACGGAAACACCGGGGAGCTGTTTTTT. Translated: CATSDLNGNTGELFF.

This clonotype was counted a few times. The CDR3 spells CASSRGREDSPLHF. CDR3 nucleotide sequence: TGTGCCAGCAGCAGGGGTAGGGAAGATTCACCCCTCCACTTT. The chain carries TRBV12-3 or TRBV12-4 and TRBJ1-6; D might be TRBD1 (6 bases). Trimming cost V 6 bases and J 8 bases, with 14 bases left between them. This CDR3 contains 14 residues.

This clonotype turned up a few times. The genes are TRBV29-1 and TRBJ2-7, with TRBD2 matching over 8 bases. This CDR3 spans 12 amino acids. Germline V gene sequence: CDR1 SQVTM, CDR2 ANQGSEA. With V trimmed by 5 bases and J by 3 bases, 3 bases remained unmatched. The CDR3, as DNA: TGCAGCGTTTCTACTAGCGGCTACGAGCAGTACTTC. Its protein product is CSVSTSGYEQYF.

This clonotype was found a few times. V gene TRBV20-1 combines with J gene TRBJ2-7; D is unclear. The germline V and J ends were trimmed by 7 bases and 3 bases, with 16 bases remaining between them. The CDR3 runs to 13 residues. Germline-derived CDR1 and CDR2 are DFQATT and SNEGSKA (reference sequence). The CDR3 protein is CSGSSGDFYEQYF. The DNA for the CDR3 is TGCAGTGGGTCGAGTGGCGATTTCTACGAGCAGTACTTC.

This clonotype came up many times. CDR3 sequence reads: CASGPPPDSVNQPQHF. DNA of the CDR3: TGTGCTAGTGGCCCTCCCCCTGACAGTGTTAATCAGCCCCAGCATTTT. V and J are TRBV12-5 and TRBJ1-5; a possible D gene is TRBD1 (5 bases). Between the trimmed V and J ends, which lost 6 bases and 4 bases, there was a span of 19 bases. The CDR3 length is 16 residues. Germline loops: CDR1 LGHNT, CDR2 FRNRAP. Looking up the rest from reference TRBV12-5 and TRBJ1-5 gives the full variable domain: DARVTQTPRHKVTEMGQEVTMRCQPILGHNTVFWYRQTMMQGLELLAYFRNRAPLDDSGMPKDRFSAEMPDATLATLKIQPSEPRDSAVYFCASGPPPDSVNQPQHFGDGTRLSIL.

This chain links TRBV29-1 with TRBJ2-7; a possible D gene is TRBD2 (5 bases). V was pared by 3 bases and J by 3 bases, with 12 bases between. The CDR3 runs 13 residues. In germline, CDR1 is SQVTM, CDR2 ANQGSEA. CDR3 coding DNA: TGCAGCGTTGAGAGGGTGTACAGCTACGAGCAGTACTTC. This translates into CSVERVYSYEQYF.

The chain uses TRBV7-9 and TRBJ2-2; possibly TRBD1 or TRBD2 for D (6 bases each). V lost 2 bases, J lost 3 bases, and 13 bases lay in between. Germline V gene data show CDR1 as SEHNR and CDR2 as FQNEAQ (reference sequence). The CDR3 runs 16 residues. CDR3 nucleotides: TGTGCCAGCAGCTTATTGAACAGGGAGGACACCGGGGAGCTGTTTTTT. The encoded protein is CASSLLNREDTGELFF.

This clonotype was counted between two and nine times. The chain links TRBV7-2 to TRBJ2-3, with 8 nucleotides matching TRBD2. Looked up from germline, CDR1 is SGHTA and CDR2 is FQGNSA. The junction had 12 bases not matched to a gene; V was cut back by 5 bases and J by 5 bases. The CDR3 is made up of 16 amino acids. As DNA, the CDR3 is TGTGCCAGCAGCGGCGGGCTGGCGGGAGGATTAGATACGCAGTATTTT. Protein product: CASSGGLAGGLDTQYF. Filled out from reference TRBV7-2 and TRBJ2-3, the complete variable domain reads GAGVSQSPSNKVTEKGKDVELRCDPISGHTALYWYRQSLGQGLEFLIYFQGNSAPDKSGLPSDRFSAERTGGSVSTLTIQRTQQEDSAVYLCASSGGLAGGLDTQYFGPGTRLTVL.

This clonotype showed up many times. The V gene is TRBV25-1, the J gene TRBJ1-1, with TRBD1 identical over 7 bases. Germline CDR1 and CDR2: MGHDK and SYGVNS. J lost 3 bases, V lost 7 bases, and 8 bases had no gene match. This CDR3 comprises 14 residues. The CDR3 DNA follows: TGTGCCAGCAAACCAGGGGGGAGGGACACTGAAGCTTTCTTT. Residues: CASKPGGRDTEAFF.

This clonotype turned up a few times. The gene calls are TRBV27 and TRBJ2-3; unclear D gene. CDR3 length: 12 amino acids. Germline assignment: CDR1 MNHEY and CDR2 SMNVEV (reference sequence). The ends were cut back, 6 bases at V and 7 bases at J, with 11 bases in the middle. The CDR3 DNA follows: TGTGCCAGCAGATTTCTGGGTAATACGCAGTATTTT. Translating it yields CASRFLGNTQYF.

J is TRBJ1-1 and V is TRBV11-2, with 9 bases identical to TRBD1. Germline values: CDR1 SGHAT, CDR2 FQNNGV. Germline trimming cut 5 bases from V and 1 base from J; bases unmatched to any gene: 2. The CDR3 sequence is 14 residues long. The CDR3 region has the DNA TGTGCCAGCAGCGAGGGACAGGGGAACACTGAAGCTTTCTTT. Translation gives CASSEGQGNTEAFF.

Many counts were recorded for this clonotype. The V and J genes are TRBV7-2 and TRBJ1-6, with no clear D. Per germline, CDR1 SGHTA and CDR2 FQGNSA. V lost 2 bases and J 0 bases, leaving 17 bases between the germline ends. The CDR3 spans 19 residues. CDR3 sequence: CASSLYVGGGSSYNSPLHF. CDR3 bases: TGTGCCAGCAGCTTATACGTTGGAGGTGGGAGCTCCTATAATTCACCCCTCCACTTT.

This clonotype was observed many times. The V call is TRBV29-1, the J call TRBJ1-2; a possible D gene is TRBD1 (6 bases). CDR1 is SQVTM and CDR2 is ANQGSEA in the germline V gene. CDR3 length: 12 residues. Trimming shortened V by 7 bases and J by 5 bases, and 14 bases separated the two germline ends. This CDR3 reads CSGTGTNYGYTF. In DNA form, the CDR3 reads TGCAGCGGGACCGGGACAAATTATGGCTACACCTTC.

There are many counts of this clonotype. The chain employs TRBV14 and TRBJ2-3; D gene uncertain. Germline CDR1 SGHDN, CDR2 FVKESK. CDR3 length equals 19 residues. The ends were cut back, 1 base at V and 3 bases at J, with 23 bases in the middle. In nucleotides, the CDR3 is TGTGCCAGCAGCCAAGGCCCCCATTCCCCGGATTTTACGACAGATACGCAGTATTTT. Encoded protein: CASSQGPHSPDFTTDTQYF.

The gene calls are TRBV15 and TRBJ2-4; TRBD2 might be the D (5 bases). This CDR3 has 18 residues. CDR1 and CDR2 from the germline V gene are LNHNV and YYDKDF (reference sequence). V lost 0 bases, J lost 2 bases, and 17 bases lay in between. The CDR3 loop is CATSRDREADITKNIQYF. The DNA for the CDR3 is TGTGCCACCAGCAGAGATCGGGAAGCCGACATCACCAAAAACATTCAGTACTTC.

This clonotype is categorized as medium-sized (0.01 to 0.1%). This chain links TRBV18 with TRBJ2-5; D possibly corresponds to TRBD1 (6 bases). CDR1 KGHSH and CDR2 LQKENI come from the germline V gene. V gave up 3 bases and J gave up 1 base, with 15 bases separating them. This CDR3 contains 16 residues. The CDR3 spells CASSPLSAGAQETQYF. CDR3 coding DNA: TGTGCCAGCTCACCGCTCTCCGCAGGGGCCCAAGAGACCCAGTACTTC.

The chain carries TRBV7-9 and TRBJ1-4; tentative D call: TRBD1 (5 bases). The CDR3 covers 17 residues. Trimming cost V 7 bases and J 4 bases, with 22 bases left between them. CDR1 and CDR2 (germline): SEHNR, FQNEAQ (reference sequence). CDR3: CASTGYAGGRVNEKLFF. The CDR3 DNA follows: TGTGCCAGCACCGGATACGCCGGGGGGAGAGTTAATGAAAAACTGTTTTTT.

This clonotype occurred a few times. This CDR3 is CASSAGADTQYF. Here the CDR3 DNA reads TGTGCCAGCTCTGCGGGCGCAGATACGCAGTATTTT. V is TRBV18 and J is TRBJ2-3; D perhaps matches TRBD2 (5 bases). In germline, CDR1 is KGHSH, CDR2 LQKENI. The V end was cut by 6 bases, the J end by 4 bases, with 8 bases between. This CDR3 region has 12 residues.

This chain's CDR3 is CAISRTDSTDTQHF. DNA for the CDR3: TGTGCCATCAGTCGGACGGACAGCACAGATACGCAGCATTTT. The rearrangement uses TRBV10-3 and TRBJ2-3, with a weak D call TRBD1 (6 bases). Near its end, the DNA agrees better with TRBJ1-5, so the J call may be wrong. The CDR3 runs to 14 residues. CDR1 ENHRY and CDR2 SYGVKD come from the germline V gene.

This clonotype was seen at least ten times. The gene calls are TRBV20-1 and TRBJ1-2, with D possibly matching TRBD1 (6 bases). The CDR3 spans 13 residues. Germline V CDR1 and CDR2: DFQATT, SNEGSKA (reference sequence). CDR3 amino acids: CARGRGTGYGYTF. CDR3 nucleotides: TGCGCCCGTGGTAGGGGGACGGGGTATGGCTACACCTTC.

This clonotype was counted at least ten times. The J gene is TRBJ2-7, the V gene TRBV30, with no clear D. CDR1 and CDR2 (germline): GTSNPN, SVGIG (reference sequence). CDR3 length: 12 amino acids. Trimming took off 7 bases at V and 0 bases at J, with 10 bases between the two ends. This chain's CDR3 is CASGPSSYEQYF. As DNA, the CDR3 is TGTGCCTCCGGACCGAGCTCCTACGAGCAGTACTTC.

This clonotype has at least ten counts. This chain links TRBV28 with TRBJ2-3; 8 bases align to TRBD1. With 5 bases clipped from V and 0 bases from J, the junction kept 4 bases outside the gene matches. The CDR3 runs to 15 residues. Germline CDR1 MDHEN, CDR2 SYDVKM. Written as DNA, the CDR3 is TGTGCCAGCAGTGAGACAGGGGCCAGCACAGATACGCAGTATTTT. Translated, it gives CASSETGASTDTQYF. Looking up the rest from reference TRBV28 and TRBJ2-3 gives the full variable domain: DVKVTQSSRYLVKRTGEKVFLECVQDMDHENMFWYRQDPGLGLRLIYFSYDVKMKEKGDIPEGYSVSREKKERFSLILESASTNQTSMYLCASSETGASTDTQYFGPGTRLTVL.

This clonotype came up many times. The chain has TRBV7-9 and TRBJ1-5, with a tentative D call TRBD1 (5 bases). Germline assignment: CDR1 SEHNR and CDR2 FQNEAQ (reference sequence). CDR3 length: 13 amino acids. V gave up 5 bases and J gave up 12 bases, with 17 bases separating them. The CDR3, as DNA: TGTGCCAGCAGCCCCCCGGGGCACAACATCCAGCATTTT. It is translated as CASSPPGHNIQHF.

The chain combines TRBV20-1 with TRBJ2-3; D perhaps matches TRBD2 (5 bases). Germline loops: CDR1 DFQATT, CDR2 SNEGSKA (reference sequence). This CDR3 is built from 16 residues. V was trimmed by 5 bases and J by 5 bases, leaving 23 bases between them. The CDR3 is CSAFPRVLGGGDTQYF. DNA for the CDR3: TGCAGTGCTTTCCCTAGGGTACTAGGCGGAGGAGATACGCAGTATTTT.

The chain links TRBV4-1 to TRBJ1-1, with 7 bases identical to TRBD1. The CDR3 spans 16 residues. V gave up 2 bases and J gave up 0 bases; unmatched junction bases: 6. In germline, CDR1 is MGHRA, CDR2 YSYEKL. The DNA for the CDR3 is TGCGCCAGCAGCCAACAGGGGGGAAGAATGAACACTGAAGCTTTCTTT. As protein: CASSQQGGRMNTEAFF.

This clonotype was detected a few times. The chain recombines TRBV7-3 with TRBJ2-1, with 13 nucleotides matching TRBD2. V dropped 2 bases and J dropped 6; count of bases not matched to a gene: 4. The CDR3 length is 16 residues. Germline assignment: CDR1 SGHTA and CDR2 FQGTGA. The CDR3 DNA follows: TGTGCCAGCAGCTTATTCGGGACTAGCGGGATCAATGAGCAGTTCTTC. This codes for CASSLFGTSGINEQFF.

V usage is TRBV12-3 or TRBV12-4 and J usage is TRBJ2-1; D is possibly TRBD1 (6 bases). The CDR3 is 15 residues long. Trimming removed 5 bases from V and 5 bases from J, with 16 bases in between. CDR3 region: CASSQGGLRNNEQFF. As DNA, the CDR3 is TGTGCCAGCAGTCAAGGGGGTCTGAGGAACAATGAGCAGTTCTTC.